This TCR beta chain appears in the sequencing data of a study of blood T cell repertoires in COVID-19. This table comes from immunoSEQ multiplex PCR, and its TCRdb copy is limited to in-frame clones, with some not included. Among around 150,000 clones listed, roughly nine tenths were seen once. There are 17 residues in the CDR3. Germline V gene data show CDR1 as MNHNY and CDR2 as SVGAGI (reference sequence). The ends lost 5 bases at V and 10 bases at J; junction bases unmatched: 17. The clonotype was recovered from a man between 60 and 70 years old with acute or convalescent COVID-19. The rearrangement uses TRBV6-6 and TRBJ1-6; 7 bases fit TRBD1. The sample consisted of peripheral blood. CDR3 sequence: CASSPTGSFSSGSPLHF. The CDR3 DNA is TGTGCCAGCAGTCCGACAGGGAGCTTTAGTAGTGGCTCACCCCTCCACTTT.